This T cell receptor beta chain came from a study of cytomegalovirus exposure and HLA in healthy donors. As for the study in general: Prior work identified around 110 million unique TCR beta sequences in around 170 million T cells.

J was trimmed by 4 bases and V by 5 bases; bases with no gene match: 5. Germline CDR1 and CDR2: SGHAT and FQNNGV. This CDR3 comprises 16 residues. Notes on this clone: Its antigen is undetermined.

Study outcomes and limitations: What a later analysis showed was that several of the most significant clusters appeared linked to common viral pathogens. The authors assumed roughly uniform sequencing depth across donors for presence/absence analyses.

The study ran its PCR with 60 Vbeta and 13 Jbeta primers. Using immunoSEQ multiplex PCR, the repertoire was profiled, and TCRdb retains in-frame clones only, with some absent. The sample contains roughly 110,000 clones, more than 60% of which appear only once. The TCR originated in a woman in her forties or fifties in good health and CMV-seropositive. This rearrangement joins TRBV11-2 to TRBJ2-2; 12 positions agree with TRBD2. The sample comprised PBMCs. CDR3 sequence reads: CASSRLAGGPTGELFF. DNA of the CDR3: TGTGCCAGCAGCCGCCTAGCGGGGGGGCCCACCGGGGAGCTGTTTTTT.